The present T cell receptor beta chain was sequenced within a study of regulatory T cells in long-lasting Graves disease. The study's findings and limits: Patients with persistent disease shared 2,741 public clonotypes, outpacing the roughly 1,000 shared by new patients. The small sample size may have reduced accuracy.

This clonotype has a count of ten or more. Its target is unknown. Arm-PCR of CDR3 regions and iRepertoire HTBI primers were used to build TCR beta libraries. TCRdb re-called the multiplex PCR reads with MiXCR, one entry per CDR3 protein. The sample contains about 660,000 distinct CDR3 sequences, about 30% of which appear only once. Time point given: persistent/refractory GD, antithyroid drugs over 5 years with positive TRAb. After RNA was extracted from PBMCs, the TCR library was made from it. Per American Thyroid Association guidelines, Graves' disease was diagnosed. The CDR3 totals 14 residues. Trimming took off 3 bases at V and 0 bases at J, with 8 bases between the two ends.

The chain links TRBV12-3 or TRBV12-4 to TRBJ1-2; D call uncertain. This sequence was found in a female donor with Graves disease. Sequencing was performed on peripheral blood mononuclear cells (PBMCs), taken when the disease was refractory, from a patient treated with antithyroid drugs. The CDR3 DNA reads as TGTGCCAGCAGTTTGTCGACTGCTAACTATGGCTACACCTTC. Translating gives CASSLSTANYGYTF.